A selection of T cell receptor beta chains follows, all from one sample in a study of blood T cell repertoires in COVID-19. Assay: immunoSEQ multiplex PCR; the TCRdb copy retains only in-frame clones and omits some. The data hold about 150,000 clones, with 75% to 90% observed a single time. The sequencing sample was made of peripheral blood. The receptors shown here come from a woman aged 40 to 50 with acute or convalescent COVID-19. Each CDR3 is given with its conserved first and last residue. The order of the fields is V gene, D gene, clone size, J gene, CDR3 DNA, CDR3 protein. A D gene is named only where the DNA matches it firmly. Part of the rows lack a size; the others show once, few, many or a class for expanded clones.

V: TRBV28; D: NA; size: NA; J: TRBJ1-2; DNA: TGTGCCAGCAGTTTAGTGGAGAACTATGGCTACACCTTC; CDR3: CASSLVENYGYTF
V: TRBV5-6; D: TRBD2; size: NA; J: TRBJ2-5; DNA: TGTGCCAGCAGACTAGCGGGAGGGCAGGCCCAGTACTTC; CDR3: CASRLAGGQAQYF
V: TRBV24-1; D: TRBD2; size: NA; J: TRBJ2-3; DNA: TGTGCCACCAGTGATGCGGGACTAGCGGGGGGATACACAGATACGCAGTATTTT; CDR3: CATSDAGLAGGYTDTQYF
V: TRBV30; D: TRBD2; size: few; J: TRBJ2-7; DNA: TGTGCCTGGAGTCTGACTAGCGGGGGGGCCGTCGAGCAGTACTTC; CDR3: CAWSLTSGGAVEQYF
V: TRBV13; D: TRBD2; size: NA; J: TRBJ2-1; DNA: TGTGCCAGCAGCTTATCCGGGACTAGTTCCTACAATGAGCAGTTCTTC; CDR3: CASSLSGTSSYNEQFF
V: TRBV30; D: TRBD2; size: NA; J: TRBJ2-2; DNA: TGTGCCTGGGATCCGACTAGCGGGAACACCGGGGAGCTGTTTTTT; CDR3: CAWDPTSGNTGELFF
V: TRBV2; D: TRBD1; size: once; J: TRBJ2-7; DNA: TGTGCCAGCGAGACAGGGGGACCGGGCTACGAGCAGTACTTC; CDR3: CASETGGPGYEQYF
V: TRBV9; D: NA; size: NA; J: TRBJ2-3; DNA: TGTGCCAGCAGCGGTTGGACAGCAGATACGCAGTATTTT; CDR3: CASSGWTADTQYF
V: TRBV12-5; D: TRBD2; size: NA; J: TRBJ2-3; DNA: TGTGCTAGTGGATCTCTCGGGGGGGTCATAGATACGCAGTATTTT; CDR3: CASGSLGGVIDTQYF
V: TRBV24-1; D: NA; size: NA; J: TRBJ1-4; DNA: TGTGCCACCAGTGATTCTTACAGCTCTAATGAAAAACTGTTTTTT; CDR3: CATSDSYSSNEKLFF
V: TRBV29-1; D: NA; size: NA; J: TRBJ1-2; DNA: TGCAGCGTTGCGGCTGGGCAGGACTATGGCTACACCTTC; CDR3: CSVAAGQDYGYTF
V: TRBV9; D: NA; size: NA; J: TRBJ2-1; DNA: TGTGCCAGCAGCGTTGAGGAGGGCCTACCCTCAAATGAGCAGTTCTTC; CDR3: CASSVEEGLPSNEQFF
V: TRBV3-1/TRBV3-2; D: NA; size: NA; J: TRBJ2-2; DNA: TGTGCCAGCAGCCAGTTCGGGATCTCCGGGGAGCTGTTTTTT; CDR3: CASSQFGISGELFF
V: TRBV10-3; D: TRBD1; size: NA; J: TRBJ2-1; DNA: TGTGCCATCAGTGATCCCCGGGACAGGAATGAGCAGTTCTTC; CDR3: CAISDPRDRNEQFF
V: TRBV27; D: NA; size: NA; J: TRBJ1-4; DNA: TGTGCCAGCAGCCCCTCAACAGGGCCAGTTGCAACTAATGAAAAACTGTTTTTT; CDR3: CASSPSTGPVATNEKLFF
V: TRBV7-2; D: TRBD1; size: NA; J: TRBJ2-5; DNA: TGTGCCAGCAGCGGGGACAGCCAAGAGACCCAGTACTTC; CDR3: CASSGDSQETQYF
V: TRBV4-2; D: TRBD1; size: NA; J: TRBJ2-2; DNA: TGTGCCAGCAGCCTTGGGACAGGAGTGAACACCGGGGAGCTGTTTTTT; CDR3: CASSLGTGVNTGELFF
V: TRBV10-3; D: NA; size: NA; J: TRBJ1-1; DNA: TGTGCCATCAGTGAGTCGATAATCAGAGGGAACACTGAAGCTTTCTTT; CDR3: CAISESIIRGNTEAFF
V: TRBV30; D: NA; size: NA; J: TRBJ1-2; DNA: TGTGCCTGGAGCTATAACTATGGCTACACCTTC; CDR3: CAWSYNYGYTF
V: TRBV14; D: TRBD1; size: NA; J: TRBJ2-4; DNA: TGTGCCAGCAGCCGTCGACAGGGCCCCCTTAGCAAAAACATTCAGTACTTC; CDR3: CASSRRQGPLSKNIQYF
V: TRBV5-4; D: TRBD2; size: NA; J: TRBJ2-3; DNA: TGTGCCAGCAGCCTAGCGGGGGGGCCCACAGATACGCAGTATTTT; CDR3: CASSLAGGPTDTQYF
V: TRBV27; D: TRBD2; size: NA; J: TRBJ2-1; DNA: TGTGCCAGCAGTTTAAGGACTAGCGGGTGGAGGGGTGAGCAGTTCTTC; CDR3: CASSLRTSGWRGEQFF
V: TRBV5-4; D: NA; size: NA; J: TRBJ2-7; DNA: TGTGCCAGCTTCTGGGGGGGGGCGCAGGTCAGTGAGCAGTACTTC; CDR3: CASFWGGAQVSEQYF
V: TRBV5-6; D: NA; size: NA; J: TRBJ1-1; DNA: TGTGCCAGCAGCCGAGGGCGGGCGAACACTGAAGCTTTCTTT; CDR3: CASSRGRANTEAFF
V: TRBV19; D: TRBD2; size: NA; J: TRBJ2-7; DNA: TGTGCCAGTAGTATAACTAGCGGGGCCTCCTACGAGCAGTACTTC; CDR3: CASSITSGASYEQYF